A single sample is the source of the 5 T cell receptor beta chains below, sequenced in a study of blood T cell repertoires in COVID-19 (dated by TCRdb to about 2020). Library method: the immunoSEQ multiplex PCR assay. Imported from immuneACCESS, the table was reduced by TCRdb to in-frame sequences with V and J called. These copies leave out some clones; in studies compared against another copy, an unresolved V gene accounts for under half, and the cause of the remainder is not known. The sample profile shows more than 100,000 clones; around 87% of them were found once. Clones ranked in the top ten supply approximately 4% of the sample. Sequenced sample: peripheral blood. These receptors came from a woman aged 60-70 years with acute or convalescent COVID-19.

In DNA form, the CDR3 reads TGTGCCAGCAAGGAGGGAAGCTCTGGGGCCAACGTCCTGACTTTC. Its protein is CASKEGSSGANVLTF. This sequence joins TRBV27 and TRBJ2-6; a weak D match, TRBD2 (6 bases). Germline V gives CDR1 MNHEY, CDR2 SMNVEV (reference sequence). This CDR3 has 15 amino acids. The V and J ends lost 7 bases and 0 bases respectively, with 10 bases between them.

To note about this clone: The conserved phenylalanine or tryptophan normally closing the CDR3 is absent here, so this likely arose from a read error. The DNA is omitted, as the CDR3 cannot be located on it reliably, and the CDR3 follows TCRdb's listing. The chain joins TRBV6-1 to TRBJ2-7; the table's D call, TRBD2, has no DNA check behind it. Germline CDR1 and CDR2: MNHNS and SASEGT. The CDR3 length equals 13 residues, ends included. The CDR3 spells CASSESGRGSIHL.

This clone was picked up one time. The chain carries TRBV6-6 and TRBJ1-1; 9 bases map to TRBD1. The CDR3 is 16 residues long. With V trimmed by 8 bases and J by 4 bases, 14 bases remained unmatched. Germline values: CDR1 MNHNY, CDR2 SVGAGI (reference sequence). The CDR3 is CASSALGTTGGTEAFF. In nucleotides, the CDR3 is TGTGCCAGCTCTGCCCTGGGGACGACAGGGGGCACTGAAGCTTTCTTT.

The V and J genes are TRBV6-1 and TRBJ1-5; TRBD1 matches at 8 bases. The CDR3 spans 16 residues. Germline CDR1 and CDR2: MNHNS and SASEGT. J gave up 2 bases and V 3 bases, and 6 bases lay outside the gene matches. The CDR3 sequence is CASSDSRGRGNQPQHF. The CDR3 bases are TGTGCCAGCAGTGATTCCAGGGGGCGAGGCAATCAGCCCCAGCATTTT.

V is TRBV27 and J is TRBJ1-5; D may be TRBD1 (5 bases). Looked up from germline, CDR1 is MNHEY and CDR2 is SMNVEV (reference sequence). The CDR3 length is 16 residues. Trimming took 10 bases from V and 2 from J, leaving 21 bases between them. The CDR3 DNA reads as TGTGCCACCCGCCCAGCGGGGGGTCAGGGCAATCAGCCCCAGCATTTT. Encoded protein: CATRPAGGQGNQPQHF.